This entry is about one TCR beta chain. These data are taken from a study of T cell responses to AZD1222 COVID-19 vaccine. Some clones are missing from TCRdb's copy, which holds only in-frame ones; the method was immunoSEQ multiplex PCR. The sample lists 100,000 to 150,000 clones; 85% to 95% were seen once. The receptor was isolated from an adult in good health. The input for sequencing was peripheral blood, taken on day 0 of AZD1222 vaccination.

The CDR3 DNA follows: TGTGCCAGCAGCTTACTTACTCCCGACAGGGGGGGGCCGCTCAATGAGCAGTTCTTC. It yields the protein CASSLLTPDRGGPLNEQFF. The chain links TRBV7-6 to TRBJ2-1; 9 bases are shared with TRBD1. The CDR3 sequence is 19 residues long. Germline trimming cut 2 bases from V and 6 bases from J; bases unmatched to any gene: 17. Germline values: CDR1 SGHVS, CDR2 FNYEAQ.